What follows are 31 T cell receptor beta chains derived from one specimen sequenced in a study of cytomegalovirus exposure and HLA in healthy donors. The study ran its PCR with 60 Vbeta and 13 Jbeta primers. Method: immunoSEQ multiplex PCR; TCRdb's copy keeps in-frame clones and lacks some. Among around 170,000 clones listed, 60% to 85% were seen once. Sequencing was done on a sample of PBMCs. These TCRs come from a man between 35 and 55 years old in good health and CMV-seronegative.

J is TRBJ2-1 and V is TRBV11-2; 7 nucleotides agree with TRBD1. V dropped 5 bases and J dropped 7; count of bases not matched to a gene: 5. The CDR3 is 13 amino acids. Germline-derived CDR1 and CDR2 are SGHAT and FQNNGV. CDR3 bases: TGTGCCAGCAGCCAACAGGGGATGAATGAGCAGTTCTTC. It is translated as CASSQQGMNEQFF.

The genes are TRBV7-6 and TRBJ2-3, with no clear D. V dropped 1 base and J dropped 4 bases, with 6 bases sitting between them. The germline V gene has CDR1 SGHVS and CDR2 FNYEAQ. The CDR3 sequence is 13 residues long. CDR3 sequence reads: CASSLDYPDTQYF. CDR3 bases: TGTGCCAGCAGCTTAGACTACCCAGATACGCAGTATTTT. The entire variable domain, with the rest obtained from reference TRBV7-6 and TRBJ2-3, is as follows: GAGVSQSPRYKVTKRGQDVALRCDPISGHVSLYWYRQALGQGPEFLTYFNYEAQQDKSGLPNDRFSAERPEGSISTLTIQRTEQRDSAMYRCASSLDYPDTQYFGPGTRLTVL.

The chain links TRBV27 to TRBJ2-5, with 8 bases that match TRBD1. V lost 4 bases to trimming and J lost 3 bases; unmatched junction nucleotides: 10. In germline, CDR1 is MNHEY, CDR2 SMNVEV (reference sequence). CDR3 length: 16 residues. CDR3 loop: CASSSTPRTGKETQYF. The CDR3 DNA is TGTGCCAGCAGTTCGACCCCTCGGACAGGGAAAGAGACCCAGTACTTC.

The chain employs TRBV4-1 and TRBJ1-3; no firm D call. The germline gives CDR1 MGHRA, CDR2 YSYEKL. V gave up 0 bases and J gave up 4 bases, with 16 bases separating them. This CDR3 has 17 residues. Here the CDR3 DNA reads TGCGCCAGCAGCCAAGAGCGCCTAAAAACGTCCGGAAACACCATATATTTT. Translation: CASSQERLKTSGNTIYF.

The chain combines TRBV14 with TRBJ2-7, with a weak D call TRBD2 (6 bases). This CDR3 is 15 amino acids long. Germline CDR1 and CDR2: SGHDN and FVKESK. V lost 0 bases to trimming and J lost 0 bases, with 9 bases between them. CDR3 in DNA: TGTGCCAGCAGCCAAGAGGCGGGATTCTCCTACGAGCAGTACTTC. Translating it yields CASSQEAGFSYEQYF. Full variable domain (missing parts from reference TRBV14 and TRBJ2-7): EAGVTQFPSHSVIEKGQTVTLRCDPISGHDNLYWYRRVMGKEIKFLLHFVKESKQDESGMPNNRFLAERTGGTYSTLKVQPAELEDSGVYFCASSQEAGFSYEQYFGPGTRLTVT.

The J gene is TRBJ1-2, the V gene TRBV10-3; unclear D gene. Trimming pared 0 bases from V and 7 bases from J, leaving 9 bases between. The germline V gene encodes CDR1 ENHRY and CDR2 SYGVKD. The CDR3 runs 13 residues. CDR3 coding DNA: TGTGCCATCAGTGAGTCCAGTATCTCTGGCTACACCTTC. This translates into CAISESSISGYTF.

This chain uses TRBV12-5 with TRBJ2-3; 8 bases line up with TRBD1. This CDR3 comprises 16 residues. Germline V gene sequence: CDR1 LGHNT, CDR2 FRNRAP. The V gene end was trimmed by 3 bases and the J gene end by 5 bases; junction bases not matched to a gene: 10. This chain's CDR3 is CASGFGQGARVDTQYF. CDR3 sequence (DNA): TGTGCTAGTGGTTTTGGGCAGGGGGCAAGAGTAGATACGCAGTATTTT.

The chain joins TRBV5-1 to TRBJ2-3, with D perhaps matching TRBD2 (6 bases). The CDR3 totals 15 residues. Per germline, CDR1 SGHRS and CDR2 YFSETQ. The germline V and J ends were trimmed by 0 bases and 4 bases, with 12 bases remaining between them. The chain's CDR3 is CASSLEAGGADTQYF. The CDR3 bases are TGCGCCAGCAGCTTGGAGGCCGGAGGGGCAGATACGCAGTATTTT.

The V call is TRBV7-9, the J call TRBJ1-1, with TRBD1 matching 7 bases. V was pared by 9 bases and J by 5 bases, with 3 bases of the junction left unmatched. Germline V gene sequence: CDR1 SEHNR, CDR2 FQNEAQ (reference sequence). The CDR3 contains 11 residues. CDR3 protein: CASVQGTEAFF. The CDR3 region has the DNA TGTGCCAGTGTACAGGGGACTGAAGCTTTCTTT.

The rearrangement joins TRBV7-3 to TRBJ1-1; D possibly corresponds to TRBD1 (5 bases). The CDR3 covers 15 residues. From germline, CDR1 is SGHTA and CDR2 FQGTGA. V lost 3 bases and J lost 8, with 19 bases in between. The CDR3 nucleotides read TGTGCCAGCAGCTTTGGGGGGGAGGGTTCTCTGGAAGCTTTCTTT. Encoded protein: CASSFGGEGSLEAFF.

The V gene is TRBV6-5, the J gene TRBJ1-2, with TRBD1 matching over 8 bases. Germline V lookup: CDR1 MNHEY, CDR2 SVGAGI. Trimming took 6 bases from V and 8 from J; bases not matched to a gene: 8. CDR3 length: 13 residues. CDR3 in amino acids: CASSRTGREGYTF. In DNA, the CDR3 is TGTGCCAGCAGCCGGACAGGGAGGGAGGGCTACACCTTC.

The chain combines TRBV9 with TRBJ2-6; the D gene is possibly TRBD1 (5 bases). Germline V CDR1 and CDR2: SGDLS, YYNGEE. This CDR3 contains 17 residues. The V end was cut by 4 bases, the J end by 2 bases, with 16 bases between. CDR3 in amino acids: CASSPRQFLAGANVLTF. Here the CDR3 DNA reads TGTGCCAGCAGCCCTCGACAGTTCCTCGCTGGGGCCAACGTCCTGACTTTC.

V gene TRBV11-3 combines with J gene TRBJ2-3; 8 nucleotides match TRBD2. Trimming took 3 bases from V and 0 from J; bases not matched to a gene: 5. Germline values: CDR1 SGHNT, CDR2 YENEEA. This CDR3 is 16 amino acids long. CDR3 nucleotides: TGTGCCAGCAGCTTCTATAGCGGGGTTAGCACAGATACGCAGTATTTT. Its protein is CASSFYSGVSTDTQYF.

The chain employs TRBV25-1 and TRBJ2-7; 8 bases agree with TRBD2. This CDR3 region has 14 residues. With 3 bases clipped from V and 1 base from J, the junction kept 2 bases outside the gene matches. The V gene's germline CDR1 is MGHDK and CDR2 SYGVNS. The CDR3 region is CASSEAGGSYEQYF. The CDR3, as DNA: TGTGCCAGCAGTGAGGCGGGGGGTTCCTACGAGCAGTACTTC.

The chain recombines TRBV7-9 with TRBJ2-5; D is unclear. The CDR3 totals 13 residues. The V end lost 2 bases, the J end lost 5 bases, and 9 bases lay between the germline ends. Germline CDR1 SEHNR, CDR2 FQNEAQ (reference sequence). CDR3 bases: TGTGCCAGCAGCTTATCCTCTCGGGAGACCCAGTACTTC. Translated, it gives CASSLSSRETQYF. Variable domain in full (rest from reference TRBV7-9 and TRBJ2-5): DTGVSQNPRHKITKRGQNVTFRCDPISEHNRLYWYRQTLGQGPEFLTYFQNEAQLEKSRLLSDRFSAERPKGSFSTLEIQRTEQGDSAMYLCASSLSSRETQYFGPGTRLLVL.

The J gene is TRBJ2-7, the V gene TRBV6-4, with TRBD2 identical over 8 bases. Germline lookup yields CDR1 MRHNA and CDR2 SNTAGT. CDR3 length: 18 residues. Unmatched junction bases numbered 17, after V lost 5 bases and J lost 2 bases. The CDR3: CASSCGGHFGPGAYEQYF. DNA for the CDR3: TGTGCCAGCAGTTGCGGGGGGCACTTTGGGCCTGGGGCCTACGAGCAGTACTTC.

The chain employs TRBV11-2 and TRBJ2-5; D perhaps matches TRBD2 (6 bases). V dropped 0 bases and J dropped 10 bases, with 15 bases sitting between them. The CDR3 has 14 amino acids. The germline gives CDR1 SGHAT, CDR2 FQNNGV. CDR3 protein: CASSLDLGDLVQYF. The CDR3 DNA sequence: TGTGCCAGCAGCTTAGATCTGGGGGACTTGGTCCAGTACTTC.

The chain has TRBV27 and TRBJ2-3; D possibly corresponds to TRBD1 (5 bases). The CDR3 consists of 15 residues. Germline CDR1 MNHEY, CDR2 SMNVEV (reference sequence). The V gene lost 5 bases and the J gene lost 4 bases, with 16 bases spanning the gap. The CDR3 DNA reads TGTGCCAGCAGTCCGCGGCAGGGTTGGGCAGATACGCAGTATTTT. This gives the protein CASSPRQGWADTQYF.

In its sample, this clone was seen a few times. The rearrangement links TRBV5-6 to TRBJ1-6; the D gene is possibly TRBD1 (5 bases). V was clipped by 1 base and J by 10 bases, with 12 bases between them. Germline V lookup: CDR1 SGHDT, CDR2 YYEEEE. This CDR3 spans 14 amino acids. This CDR3 is CASSLTGSRSPLHF. The CDR3 region has the DNA TGTGCCAGCAGCTTGACAGGATCTCGGTCACCCCTCCACTTT.

This clone was found a few times. The chain joins TRBV5-1 to TRBJ2-7, with TRBD2 matching over 9 bases. The germline CDR1 and CDR2 sequences are SGHRS and YFSETQ. The CDR3 sequence is 13 residues long. With 5 bases clipped from V and 0 bases from J, the junction kept 0 bases outside the gene matches. This chain's CDR3 is CASSSGSSYEQYF. The CDR3 region has the DNA TGCGCCAGCAGTAGCGGGAGCTCCTACGAGCAGTACTTC.

For the CDR3, the DNA is TGTGCCAGCAGCCCCTACACAGATACGCAGTATTTT. It encodes CASSPYTDTQYF. This chain connects TRBV9 to TRBJ2-3; the D is unclear. Germline loops: CDR1 SGDLS, CDR2 YYNGEE. The V and J ends lost 4 bases and 2 bases respectively, with 5 bases between them. CDR3 length: 12 amino acids.

The V call is TRBV2, the J call TRBJ2-7; TRBD2 matches 7 bases. The CDR3 has 15 residues. Germline loops: CDR1 SNHLY, CDR2 FYNNEI. With V trimmed by 4 bases and J by 7 bases, 13 bases remained unmatched. The CDR3, as DNA: TGTGCCAGCAGTGGGGACTACTTCAAATTTATGGAGCAGTACTTC. Encoded protein: CASSGDYFKFMEQYF.

This chain uses TRBV4-1 with TRBJ1-4; 8 nucleotides match TRBD1. The CDR3 has 15 residues. V shed 4 bases, J shed 7 bases, and the junction held 8 bases outside the gene matches. From germline, CDR1 is MGHRA and CDR2 YSYEKL. The CDR3 protein is CASSRGQGLSEKLFF. The CDR3 nucleotides read TGCGCCAGCAGCCGAGGACAGGGTTTGAGTGAAAAACTGTTTTTT.

CDR3 sequence (DNA): TGTGCCAGCTCACCAACCAGGGAGACCCAGTACTTC. Translating it yields CASSPTRETQYF. The chain combines TRBV18 with TRBJ2-5; D ambiguous. This CDR3 comprises 12 residues. Trimming took off 2 bases at V and 5 bases at J, with 6 bases between the two ends. Per the germline V gene, CDR1 is KGHSH and CDR2 is LQKENI.

The chain carries TRBV6-1 and TRBJ1-1; D unclear. Germline V CDR1 and CDR2: MNHNS, SASEGT. V lost 3 bases and J lost 0, with 8 bases in between. The CDR3 spans 14 residues. This chain's CDR3 is CASSDKHLNTEAFF. CDR3 bases: TGTGCCAGCAGTGATAAACACCTGAACACTGAAGCTTTCTTT.

The gene calls are TRBV18 and TRBJ2-4, with 10 bases fitting TRBD1. The CDR3 covers 16 residues. Per the germline V gene, CDR1 is KGHSH and CDR2 is LQKENI. V gave up 2 bases and J gave up 6 bases; unmatched junction bases: 7. The DNA of the CDR3 is TGTGCCAGCTCACCATATGTTGGGGACAGGGGAAACATTCAGTACTTC. This codes for CASSPYVGDRGNIQYF.

The chain carries TRBV5-1 and TRBJ1-2; 8 bases agree with TRBD1. V gave up 6 bases and J gave up 7 bases; unmatched junction bases: 11. The length of the CDR3 is 14 residues. In germline, CDR1 is SGHRS, CDR2 YFSETQ. The CDR3: CASNTDQGAGGYTF. As DNA, the CDR3 is TGCGCCAGCAACACCGACCAGGGGGCTGGTGGCTACACCTTC.

J is TRBJ1-2 and V is TRBV18, with D maybe TRBD1 (5 bases). CDR1 and CDR2 (germline): KGHSH, LQKENI. This CDR3 is built from 13 residues. The germline V and J ends were trimmed by 2 bases and 3 bases, with 7 bases remaining between them. CDR3: CASSPSGYYGYTF. The CDR3, as DNA: TGTGCCAGCTCACCATCAGGGTACTATGGCTACACCTTC.

The chain recombines TRBV7-2 with TRBJ2-1, with D maybe TRBD2 (6 bases). Germline V gene lookup returns CDR1 SGHTA and CDR2 FQGNSA. The CDR3 spans 19 residues. V was shortened by 1 base and J by 0 bases, with 19 bases between the two germline ends. CDR3 amino acids: CASSLVAGSGVSSYNEQFF. DNA for the CDR3: TGTGCCAGCAGCTTAGTGGCGGGAAGTGGGGTTTCCTCCTACAATGAGCAGTTCTTC.

This chain links TRBV2 with TRBJ1-6, with 7 bases identical to TRBD1. This CDR3 contains 13 residues. Losses at the gene ends were 11 bases for V and 9 bases for J; bases not matched to a gene: 10. Looked up from germline, CDR1 is SNHLY and CDR2 is FYNNEI. CDR3 residues: CAGETGTASPLHF. In nucleotides, the CDR3 is TGTGCCGGGGAGACAGGGACGGCTTCACCCCTCCACTTT.

The CDR3 reads CATSRDRTENRKLFF. CDR3 bases: TGTGCCACCAGCAGAGATCGGACAGAAAACAGAAAACTGTTTTTT. The rearrangement uses TRBV15 and TRBJ1-4; tentative D call: TRBD1 (6 bases). The V end lost 0 bases, the J end lost 10 bases, and 15 bases lay between the germline ends. The CDR3 consists of 15 residues. CDR1 and CDR2 from the germline V gene are LNHNV and YYDKDF (reference sequence).